This is a list of T cell receptor beta chains from one sample in a study of OX40 agonist ivuxolimab in advanced cancers. Profiling relied on immunoSEQ multiplex PCR, and the TCRdb table lists in-frame clones only, not all of them. The sample includes over 85,000 clones, just under 95% of them seen just once. Sequencing was performed on CD4+ or CD8+ T cells sorted from blood, taken in a trial of the OX40 agonist ivuxolimab. The receptor set was obtained from an adult with an advanced solid tumor such as melanoma, head and neck, liver or kidney cancer. CDR3s include the opening cysteine and the closing phenylalanine or tryptophan. D genes are given only for firm matches. Only part of the rows carry a size: once, few, many, or a class if the clone is expanded.

TRBJ1-6,TRBV9,.,.,TGTGCCAGCAGCGCCGAGAGAGGGGACTCACCCCTCCACTTT,CASSAERGDSPLHF
TRBJ2-3,TRBV5-8,.,TRBD2,TGTGCCAGCAGCTTGGGCTCTAGCGGGAGAAGGTGGACAGATACGCAGTATTTT,CASSLGSSGRRWTDTQYF
TRBJ2-3,TRBV30,.,.,TGTGCCTGGAGTGTACAGTATCCCTTCACAGATACGCAGTATTTT,CAWSVQYPFTDTQYF
TRBJ1-5,TRBV27,.,.,TGTGCCAGCAGTTTACGGGACGGACAGCCCCAGCATTTT,CASSLRDGQPQHF
TRBJ1-2,TRBV18,.,TRBD1,TGTGCCAGCTCACCTATACAGACAGGGATGAATGGCTACACCTTC,CASSPIQTGMNGYTF
TRBJ1-1,TRBV6-4,.,.,TGTGCCAGCAGTGGGGTACGCGACACTGAAGCTTTCTTT,CASSGVRDTEAFF
TRBJ2-1,TRBV18,.,TRBD2,TGTGCCAGTTCACCGTCGGGACTAGCGGGAGGTTTAAATGAGCAGTTCTTC,CASSPSGLAGGLNEQFF
TRBJ2-5,TRBV5-1,.,TRBD2,TGCGCCAGTCGGACTAGCGGGGGGGCAGAGACCCAGTACTTC,CASRTSGGAETQYF
TRBJ1-3,TRBV30,.,.,TGTGCCTGGAGTGGGGGAAGCAACACCATATATTTT,CAWSGGSNTIYF
TRBJ1-1,TRBV6-5,once,.,TGTGCCACCTCAATCAAGCCTTCTGAAGCTTTCTTT,CATSIKPSEAFF
TRBJ2-2,TRBV6-5,.,.,TGTGCCAGCAGTTACATTTTCACGGGCGCCGGGGAGCTGTTTTTT,CASSYIFTGAGELFF
TRBJ1-1,TRBV28,once,.,TGTGCCAGCAGTTTAAGGTCTGAAGCTTTCTTT,CASSLRSEAFF
TRBJ1-2,TRBV4-3,.,.,TGCGCCAGCAGCCACTCCGACAGGACTGTATATGGCTACACCTTC,CASSHSDRTVYGYTF
TRBJ1-1,TRBV2,.,TRBD1,TGTGCCAGCAGGGACAGGGGGACTGAAGCTTTCTTT,CASRDRGTEAFF
TRBJ2-1,TRBV30,.,TRBD2,TGTGCCTGGAGCGAGGCCTGGCGGGGGGCGGGTGGTGAGCAGTTCTTC,CAWSEAWRGAGGEQFF
TRBJ2-1,TRBV9,.,TRBD2,TGTGCCAGCAGCCTGGGACTAGCCAATGAGCAGTTCTTC,CASSLGLANEQFF
TRBJ1-4,TRBV30,.,.,TGTGCCTGGAGTAGAACGGGGAATAATGAAAAACTGTTTTTT,CAWSRTGNNEKLFF
TRBJ2-1,TRBV5-1,.,.,TGCGCCAGCAGCTTGGCGCTGGTCCCCTACAATGAGCAGTTCTTC,CASSLALVPYNEQFF
TRBJ1-3,TRBV4-1,.,.,TGCGCCAGCAGCCAAGATCCCCACACGAGCTCTGGAAACACCATATATTTT,CASSQDPHTSSGNTIYF
TRBJ2-7,TRBV4-3,.,TRBD2,TGCGCCAGCAGCCGGGATCGGGAGGGTCGGACACCTAACTACGAGCAGTACTTC,CASSRDREGRTPNYEQYF
TRBJ2-7,TRBV28,.,.,TGTGCCAGCAGTTTAACGCACGAGCAGTACTTC,CASSLTHEQYF
TRBJ2-4,TRBV4-3,.,TRBD2,TGCGCCAGCAGCCAAGATGGGGGGGTCGGGGCCAAAAACATTCAGTACTTC,CASSQDGGVGAKNIQYF
TRBJ2-3,TRBV29-1,.,.,TGCAGCGTTGAAGCAGGGCGGGATATCGATACGCAGTATTTT,CSVEAGRDIDTQYF
TRBJ2-7,TRBV20-1,.,.,TGCAGTGCTAGAGACCACGAGCAGTACTTC,CSARDHEQYF
TRBJ1-5,TRBV6-4,.,.,TGTGCCAGCAGTCCCCAACCCAATCAGCCCCAGCATTTT,CASSPQPNQPQHF
TRBJ2-7,TRBV6-1,.,.,TGTGCCAGCAGTTCCGACGGGTACTGGGGGGAGCAGTACTTC,CASSSDGYWGEQYF
TRBJ2-5,TRBV19,.,.,TGTGCCAGTAGTGAGCGGCGGGTAGACCAAGAGACCCAGTACTTC,CASSERRVDQETQYF
TRBJ1-1,TRBV4-3,.,.,TGCGCCAGCAGCCAAGGGGGGTTGAGTACTGAAGCTTTCTTT,CASSQGGLSTEAFF
TRBJ1-5,TRBV7-2,.,.,TGTGCCAGCAGCTTAGACGCGAATCAGCCCCAGCATTTT,CASSLDANQPQHF
TRBJ2-1,TRBV4-1,once,.,TGCGCCAGCAGCCACCCACCGGGAACGAGCTCCTACAATGAGCAGTTCTTC,CASSHPPGTSSYNEQFF
TRBJ2-1,TRBV28,.,TRBD2,TGTGCCAGCAGTCCACTCCTAGCGGGGGGGCCTAATGAGCAGTTCTTC,CASSPLLAGGPNEQFF
TRBJ2-1,TRBV20-1,.,.,TGCAGTGCTAGCTGGGGCTATGAGCAGTTCTTC,CSASWGYEQFF
TRBJ2-5,TRBV4-3,few,.,TGCGCCAGCAGCCAGGTCGCAGGGTCAGAGACCCAGTACTTC,CASSQVAGSETQYF